This T cell receptor (beta chain) stems from a study of radiotherapy plus CTLA-4 blockade in lung cancer. About the research overall: For approximately 19% of patients, objective responses occurred, and about 30% had disease control. Findings of the study overall: Some TCR clones had been derived from tumors. These clones expanded in peripheral blood after radiotherapy plus ipilimumab.

Receiving focal radiation plus CTLA-4 blockade with ipilimumab were patients who had chemo-refractory metastatic non-small-cell lung cancer. The trim removed 5 bases at V and 9 bases at J, leaving 15 bases unmatched. The CDR3 is made up of 18 amino acids. Germline V gives CDR1 SGHAT, CDR2 FQDESV (reference sequence). About this clone: What it binds is unknown.

This table comes from immunoSEQ multiplex PCR, and its TCRdb copy is limited to in-frame clones, with some not included. Of 40,000 or so clones in the sample, just over 85% were seen once. This chain connects TRBV11-1 to TRBJ2-1, with TRBD2 identical over 14 bases. This clonotype was sampled from a human donor with non-small cell lung cancer whose response to radiotherapy plus ipilimumab could not be evaluated. Sequenced material: peripheral blood, taken from a patient treated with radiotherapy plus ipilimumab. This chain's CDR3 is CASSRGQGRGLAGAEQFF. CDR3 nucleotides: TGTGCCAGCAGCCGAGGACAGGGAAGGGGACTAGCGGGAGCTGAGCAGTTCTTC.